This TCR beta chain was identified during a study of T cells after posttransplantation cyclophosphamide. Study-level findings and limits: Later post-transplant blood repertoires were often dominated by donor CD8+ memory clones.

Turning to this clone: What it binds is not known.

The V and J ends lost 3 bases and 2 bases, in that order; junction bases with no gene match: 7. CDR1 and CDR2 (germline): SGHNT, YYREEE (reference sequence). The CDR3 spans 16 residues. Libraries were prepared by immunoSEQ multiplex PCR; TCRdb keeps only in-frame clonotypes and omits some of them. The table lists around 39,000 clones, with no singletons. The chain couples TRBV5-4 to TRBJ2-7, with TRBD2 matching 11 bases. Sequencing used PBMCs. This clonotype originated in a girl aged 10-17 years in good health, CMV-negative, and a related stem cell transplant donor. The CDR3 DNA sequence: TGTGCCAGCAGCTCCGGCGCTAGCGGGGGGACCTACGAGCAGTACTTC. It yields the protein CASSSGASGGTYEQYF.